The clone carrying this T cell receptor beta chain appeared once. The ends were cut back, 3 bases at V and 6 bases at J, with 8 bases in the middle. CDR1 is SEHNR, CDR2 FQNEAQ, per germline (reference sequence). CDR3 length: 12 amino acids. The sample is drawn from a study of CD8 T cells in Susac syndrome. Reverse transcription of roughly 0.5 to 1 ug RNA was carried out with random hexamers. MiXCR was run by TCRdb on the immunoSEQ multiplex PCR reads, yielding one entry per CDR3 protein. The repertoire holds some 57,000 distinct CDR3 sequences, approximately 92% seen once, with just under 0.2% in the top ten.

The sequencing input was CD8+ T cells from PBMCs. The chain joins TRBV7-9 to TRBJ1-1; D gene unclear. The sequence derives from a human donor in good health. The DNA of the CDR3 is TGTGCCAGCAGCTTCGTGGCGGCTGAAGCTTTCTTT. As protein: CASSFVAAEAFF.